This T cell receptor (beta chain) comes out of a study of blood T cell repertoires in COVID-19. The overall study: The cDNA or gDNA used as material had been derived from T cells, B-cell-depleted T cells, or PBMCs.

This CDR3 is 15 amino acids long. Germline-derived CDR1 and CDR2 are SGHRS and YFSETQ. The J segment lost 6 bases and the V segment lost 0 bases, leaving 8 bases of the junction unmatched. Source study methods: Reference gene primer amplification yielded estimated nucleated cell counts. Here immunoSEQ multiplex PCR was the method, and the copy in TCRdb shows in-frame clones only, minus some. The V and J calls and the clone size are those of that table, but D and trimming were determined from the DNA. The sample records 56,000 or so clones, roughly nine tenths being singletons. The chain joins TRBV5-1 to TRBJ2-7, with 8 bases identical to TRBD2. The clonotype comes from a woman aged 55-69 years with COVID-19, enrolled during active disease. Sequencing used peripheral blood. CDR3 region: CASSLASAGAGEQYF. The CDR3, as DNA: TGCGCCAGCAGCTTGGCCTCAGCGGGAGCGGGCGAGCAGTACTTC.